These 27 T cell receptor beta chains were sequenced from one sample in a study of cytomegalovirus exposure and HLA in healthy donors. The PCR ran on 60 Vbeta and 13 Jbeta primers. Repertoires were generated with immunoSEQ multiplex PCR, while TCRdb's copy carries only in-frame clones and drops some. There are about 150,000 clones in the sample; 70% to 85% occur only once, and about 6% lies in the top ten. Sequences were obtained from PBMCs. The receptor set was obtained from a man aged 50-60 years in good health and CMV-seropositive.

V is TRBV5-6 and J is TRBJ1-1; D perhaps matches TRBD1 (5 bases). The CDR3 contains 13 residues. Germline CDR1 SGHDT, CDR2 YYEEEE. The V and J ends lost 4 bases and 6 bases respectively, with 13 bases between them. The DNA for the CDR3 is TGTGCCAGCAGCGGGGCCCCTTTCCCTGAAGCTTTCTTT. Translated, it gives CASSGAPFPEAFF. Drawing the rest from reference TRBV5-6 and TRBJ1-1, the complete variable domain is DAGVTQSPTHLIKTRGQQVTLRCSPKSGHDTVSWYQQALGQGPQFIFQYYEEEERQRGNFPDRFSGHQFPNYSSELNVNALLLGDSALYLCASSGAPFPEAFFGQGTRLTVV.

The sample holds one count of this clone. V and J are TRBV29-1 and TRBJ2-5; D is ambiguous. Trimming removed 4 bases from V and 5 bases from J, with 11 bases in between. Germline V gives CDR1 SQVTM, CDR2 ANQGSEA. The CDR3 spans 12 residues. CDR3: CSVAGNDETQYF. The DNA of the CDR3 is TGCAGCGTTGCAGGCAATGACGAGACCCAGTACTTC.

The chain carries TRBV27 and TRBJ1-2, with a weak D call TRBD1 (5 bases). The V end was cut by 3 bases, the J end by 0 bases, with 11 bases between. The CDR3 runs to 15 residues. CDR1 and CDR2 (germline): MNHEY, SMNVEV (reference sequence). CDR3 protein: CASSLMGGTNYGYTF. CDR3 nucleotide sequence: TGTGCCAGCAGTTTGATGGGGGGGACTAACTATGGCTACACCTTC.

The DNA for the CDR3 is TGTGCCAGCAGCTTGGGTCTAGCGGAGCTCACCGGGGAGCTGTTTTTT. The encoded protein is CASSLGLAELTGELFF. The chain couples TRBV5-6 to TRBJ2-2; 7 bases line up with TRBD2. The CDR3 spans 16 residues. From germline, CDR1 is SGHDT and CDR2 YYEEEE. V lost 0 bases, J lost 4 bases, and 6 bases stayed unmatched.

The rearrangement joins TRBV28 to TRBJ1-2; D is unclear. Germline-derived CDR1 and CDR2 are MDHEN and SYDVKM. The CDR3 is 11 residues long. V shed 4 bases and J shed 7 bases, with 7 bases lying between them. This CDR3 reads CASSSGAGYTF. The CDR3 DNA reads as TGTGCCAGCAGTTCGGGTGCTGGCTACACCTTC.

This chain connects TRBV9 to TRBJ1-1; D gene ambiguous. The V gene's germline CDR1 is SGDLS and CDR2 YYNGEE. The CDR3 consists of 14 residues. V lost 0 bases and J lost 1, with 7 bases in between. The CDR3 nucleotides are TGTGCCAGCAGCGTAGCCCCAGGGAACACTGAAGCTTTCTTT. Translating gives CASSVAPGNTEAFF.

This rearrangement joins TRBV27 to TRBJ1-2; D perhaps matches TRBD1 (6 bases). Per germline, CDR1 MNHEY and CDR2 SMNVEV (reference sequence). The germline V and J ends were trimmed by 6 bases and 5 bases, with 16 bases remaining between them. The CDR3 is 14 residues long. The CDR3 is CASSPAGTKYGYTF. For the CDR3, the DNA is TGTGCCAGCAGCCCTGCCGGGACAAAGTATGGCTACACCTTC.

The chain uses TRBV6-1 and TRBJ2-3; no firm D call. Germline assignment: CDR1 MNHNS and CDR2 SASEGT. The CDR3 is made up of 14 amino acids. Trimming shortened V by 4 bases and J by 1 base, and 9 bases separated the two germline ends. CDR3 coding DNA: TGTGCCAGCAGTGGGTCCGTAGGCACAGATACGCAGTATTTT. Protein sequence: CASSGSVGTDTQYF.

The chain carries TRBV11-1 and TRBJ2-7; 8 bases fit TRBD1. The length of the CDR3 is 14 residues. The germline V gene has CDR1 SGHAT and CDR2 FQDESV (reference sequence). V was pared by 1 base and J by 5 bases, with 4 bases of the junction left unmatched. CDR3 sequence (DNA): TGTGCCAGCAGCTTAGGAACAGGGGGGCACGAGCAGTACGTC. Protein product: CASSLGTGGHEQYV.

J is TRBJ2-7 and V is TRBV19; 8 nucleotides match TRBD1. The CDR3 extends over 14 amino acids. The V gene's germline CDR1 is LNHDA and CDR2 SQIVND (reference sequence). Unmatched junction bases numbered 5, after V lost 3 bases and J lost 4 bases. CDR3 nucleotide sequence: TGTGCCAGTAGTATCACAGGGGGTATTTACGAGCAGTACTTC. Amino acids: CASSITGGIYEQYF. The full variable domain, completed using reference TRBV19 and TRBJ2-7, is DGGITQSPKYLFRKEGQNVTLSCEQNLNHDAMYWYRQDPGQGLRLIYYSQIVNDFQKGDIAEGYSVSREKKESFPLTVTSAQKNPTAFYLCASSITGGIYEQYFGPGTRLTVT.

The chain couples TRBV5-1 to TRBJ2-7, with TRBD1 matching 11 bases. V was pared by 0 bases and J by 5 bases, with 7 bases of the junction left unmatched. This CDR3 spans 16 amino acids. From germline, CDR1 is SGHRS and CDR2 YFSETQ. As DNA, the CDR3 is TGCGCCAGCAGCTTGGGGGGGACAGGGGGACGGCACGAGCAGTACTTC. Translated, it gives CASSLGGTGGRHEQYF.

The chain recombines TRBV18 with TRBJ1-2, with 9 positions matching TRBD1. Germline CDR1 KGHSH, CDR2 LQKENI. The CDR3 is 15 residues long. With 3 bases clipped from V and 3 bases from J, the junction kept 5 bases outside the gene matches. The DNA for the CDR3 is TGTGCCAGCTCACCCTTGGACAGGGGAGACTATGGCTACACCTTC. It codes for CASSPLDRGDYGYTF.

The chain employs TRBV5-1 and TRBJ1-1, with D possibly TRBD1 on 6 matching bases. Between the trimmed V and J ends, which lost 2 bases and 6 bases, there was a span of 20 bases. The CDR3 runs 16 residues. The V gene's germline CDR1 is SGHRS and CDR2 YFSETQ. The CDR3 nucleotides are TGCGCCAGCAGCTTATTAACCTCCGGGACACAGGCTGAAGCTTTCTTT. It specifies CASSLLTSGTQAEAFF.

This chain links TRBV11-2 with TRBJ1-1, with D uncertain. The V and J ends lost 3 bases and 4 bases respectively, with 15 bases between them. Germline CDR1 is SGHAT and CDR2 is FQNNGV. The CDR3 totals 15 residues. The CDR3 DNA is TGTGCCAGCAGCTTCGGGGTAATCGGTAGCACTGAAGCTTTCTTT. Its protein is CASSFGVIGSTEAFF.

The chain employs TRBV7-8 and TRBJ2-7; 7 positions agree with TRBD1. The CDR3 spans 17 residues. Per the germline V gene, CDR1 is SGHVS and CDR2 is FQNEAQ. With 1 base clipped from V and 1 base from J, the junction kept 10 bases outside the gene matches. In DNA, the CDR3 is TGTGCCAGCAGCTTAGATCCAAGGGACAGTGCTTCCTACGAGCAGTACTTC. Protein product: CASSLDPRDSASYEQYF.

This CDR3 reads CASSPIIRQPYEQYF. DNA of the CDR3: TGCGCCAGCAGCCCCATTATTAGACAGCCCTACGAGCAGTACTTC. V is TRBV4-1 and J is TRBJ2-7; D is possibly TRBD1 (5 bases). Germline loops: CDR1 MGHRA, CDR2 YSYEKL. The V and J ends lost 4 bases and 2 bases respectively, with 15 bases between them. There are 15 residues in the CDR3.

This clone was found a few times. The chain joins TRBV7-9 to TRBJ2-5, with a possible D match to TRBD2 (5 bases). Trimming shortened V by 5 bases and J by 5 bases, and 15 bases separated the two germline ends. The CDR3 is 14 amino acids. CDR1 SEHNR and CDR2 FQNEAQ come from the germline V gene (reference sequence). CDR3 sequence reads: CASSPGFSGETQYF. CDR3 bases: TGTGCCAGCAGCCCGGGGTTCTCTGGGGAGACCCAGTACTTC.

This chain uses TRBV4-2 with TRBJ2-3, with 8 bases fitting TRBD2. Germline loops: CDR1 LGHNA, CDR2 YNFKEQ. This CDR3 contains 19 residues. The J segment lost 4 bases and the V segment lost 0 bases, leaving 15 bases of the junction unmatched. The CDR3 sequence is CASSQEVKIGGLGADTQYF. Here the CDR3 DNA reads TGTGCCAGCAGCCAAGAAGTGAAGATCGGGGGACTAGGGGCAGATACGCAGTATTTT.

The V call is TRBV7-8, the J call TRBJ2-3; possibly TRBD1 for D (6 bases). Trimming shortened V by 3 bases and J by 1 base, and 14 bases separated the two germline ends. Germline loops: CDR1 SGHVS, CDR2 FQNEAQ. CDR3 length: 16 residues. The CDR3 reads CASSFNTGSGTDTQYF. Here the CDR3 DNA reads TGTGCCAGCAGCTTCAATACAGGGTCTGGCACAGATACGCAGTATTTT.

This sequence joins TRBV7-8 and TRBJ2-2, with D possibly TRBD2 on 7 matching bases. This CDR3 region has 15 residues. CDR1 is SGHVS, CDR2 FQNEAQ, per germline. V was clipped by 4 bases and J by 2 bases, with 11 bases between them. The CDR3 sequence is CASSSRGANTGELFF. The CDR3 DNA reads as TGTGCCAGCAGCTCCCGGGGGGCCAACACCGGGGAGCTGTTTTTT.

This clone was counted only a few times. This chain uses TRBV29-1 with TRBJ2-1; D might be TRBD1 (7 bases). The CDR3 sequence is 21 residues long. V dropped 4 bases and J dropped 0 bases, with 31 bases sitting between them. Germline-derived CDR1 and CDR2 are SQVTM and ANQGSEA. In DNA, the CDR3 is TGCAGCGTTGCCGGGACAGAGGACAGTAGGTGGGAGACTAGCTCCTACAATGAGCAGTTCTTC. The encoded protein is CSVAGTEDSRWETSSYNEQFF.

In its sample, this clone was seen a few times. This chain joins TRBV29-1 and TRBJ2-3; D remains unclear. Deletions cut 6 bases from V and 3 bases from J, with 10 bases between. This CDR3 spans 12 amino acids. Germline values: CDR1 SQVTM, CDR2 ANQGSEA. CDR3 nucleotides: TGCAGCGTCGGCGACTCGACAGATACGCAGTATTTT. This codes for CSVGDSTDTQYF.

The genes are TRBV5-6 and TRBJ2-5; 8 nucleotides align to TRBD1. The V segment lost 4 bases and the J segment 5 bases; nucleotides outside the gene matches: 13. This CDR3 is built from 16 residues. From germline, CDR1 is SGHDT and CDR2 YYEEEE. The CDR3 DNA is TGTGCCAGCAGCAGTTGGACAGGGTCCCCGAGGGAGACCCAGTACTTC. Amino acids: CASSSWTGSPRETQYF. Together with reference TRBV5-6 and TRBJ2-5, the CDR3 gives the full variable domain: DAGVTQSPTHLIKTRGQQVTLRCSPKSGHDTVSWYQQALGQGPQFIFQYYEEEERQRGNFPDRFSGHQFPNYSSELNVNALLLGDSALYLCASSSWTGSPRETQYFGPGTRLLVL.

The V and J genes are TRBV30 and TRBJ2-7; 9 bases are shared with TRBD2. J was trimmed by 6 bases and V by 0 bases; bases with no gene match: 9. The CDR3 sequence is 15 residues long. CDR1 GTSNPN and CDR2 SVGIG come from the germline V gene (reference sequence). CDR3 coding DNA: TGTGCCTGGAGTGTACGGAGTAGCGGGAGCGGCGAGCAGTACGTC. This sequence encodes CAWSVRSSGSGEQYV.

The chain links TRBV9 to TRBJ1-4; D call uncertain. Germline CDR1 and CDR2: SGDLS and YYNGEE. Between the trimmed V and J ends, which lost 0 bases and 0 bases, there was a span of 12 bases. The CDR3 loop spans 17 amino acids. In nucleotides, the CDR3 is TGTGCCAGCAGCGTAGGGGCCGAGTTTCCAACTAATGAAAAACTGTTTTTT. Translating it yields CASSVGAEFPTNEKLFF.

This clone was detected many times. This CDR3 reads CASSSDGGGGETQYF. The CDR3 DNA reads as TGTGCCAGCAGCTCAGATGGGGGAGGAGGAGAGACCCAGTACTTC. The chain joins TRBV11-2 to TRBJ2-5; D is perhaps TRBD2 (6 bases). Germline V CDR1 and CDR2: SGHAT, FQNNGV. The V gene lost 4 bases and the J gene lost 4 bases, with 16 bases spanning the gap. The CDR3 sequence is 15 residues long.

The chain employs TRBV9 and TRBJ1-6; D possibly corresponds to TRBD1 (6 bases). Germline lookup yields CDR1 SGDLS and CDR2 YYNGEE. V dropped 3 bases and J dropped 6 bases, with 13 bases sitting between them. The CDR3 extends over 15 amino acids. The CDR3 loop reads CASSGTAFSNSPLHF. The CDR3 DNA reads as TGTGCCAGCAGCGGGACAGCCTTCTCTAATTCACCCCTCCACTTT. Filled out from reference TRBV9 and TRBJ1-6, the complete variable domain reads DSGVTQTPKHLITATGQRVTLRCSPRSGDLSVYWYQQSLDQGLQFLIQYYNGEERAKGNILERFSAQQFPDLHSELNLSSLELGDSALYFCASSGTAFSNSPLHFGNGTRLTVT.